A selection of T cell receptor beta chains follows, all from one sample in a study of tumor-infiltrating lymphocytes in oesophageal squamous cell carcinoma. TCRdb ran MiXCR on the PCR reads and lists one entry per CDR3 protein. The sample lists roughly 6,000 distinct CDR3 sequences; about 16% were seen once. What was sequenced was normal esophageal tissue next to the tumor. The receptors come from a male donor with esophageal squamous cell carcinoma. Each CDR3 is given with its conserved first and last residue. The D gene is left open where the match is weak. Rows give clone size only sometimes, using once, few, many, or a class for an expanded clone.

abundance: many; d_gene: NA; v_gene: TRBV24-1; j_gene: TRBJ1-5; CDR3aa: CATSDSMSQPQHF; CDR3nt: TGTGCCACCAGTGATTCAATGTCTCAGCCCCAGCATTTT
abundance: many; d_gene: NA; v_gene: TRBV6-1; j_gene: TRBJ1-1; CDR3aa: CASTLDWSTEAFF; CDR3nt: TGTGCCAGCACTCTCGATTGGAGCACTGAAGCTTTCTTT
abundance: medium-sized; d_gene: NA; v_gene: TRBV7-6; j_gene: TRBJ1-1; CDR3aa: CASSLTALGTSRNTEAFF; CDR3nt: TGTGCCAGCAGCTTAACGGCACTAGGTACGAGCAGGAACACTGAAGCTTTCTTT
abundance: NA; d_gene: NA; v_gene: TRBV19; j_gene: TRBJ1-1; CDR3aa: CASSIGTMNTEAFF; CDR3nt: TGTGCCAGTAGTATTGGGACGATGAACACTGAAGCTTTCTTT
abundance: medium-sized; d_gene: NA; v_gene: TRBV7-8; j_gene: TRBJ1-3; CDR3aa: CASSLSWQLSGNTIYF; CDR3nt: TGTGCCAGCAGCTTATCCTGGCAGCTCTCTGGAAACACCATATATTTT
abundance: NA; d_gene: NA; v_gene: TRBV5-1; j_gene: TRBJ1-5; CDR3aa: CASSLALGQPQHF; CDR3nt: TGCGCCAGCAGCTTAGCCCTGGGTCAGCCCCAGCATTTT
abundance: medium-sized; d_gene: NA; v_gene: TRBV7-2; j_gene: TRBJ2-7; CDR3aa: CASSLVNEQYF; CDR3nt: TGTGCCAGCAGCTTAGTGAACGAGCAGTACTTC
abundance: few; d_gene: TRBD1; v_gene: TRBV6-1; j_gene: TRBJ1-2; CDR3aa: CASGRAGQGGLSNYGYTF; CDR3nt: TGTGCCAGTGGTAGAGCCGGACAGGGTGGGTTAAGCAACTATGGCTACACCTTC
abundance: NA; d_gene: TRBD1; v_gene: TRBV6-1; j_gene: TRBJ1-4; CDR3aa: CASSVGQGAAEKLFF; CDR3nt: TGTGCCAGCAGTGTCGGACAGGGGGCTGCTGAAAAACTGTTTTTT
abundance: medium-sized; d_gene: TRBD1; v_gene: TRBV7-8; j_gene: TRBJ2-5; CDR3aa: CASSTTGGQETQYF; CDR3nt: TGTGCCAGCAGCACTACAGGGGGACAAGAGACCCAGTACTTC
abundance: many; d_gene: TRBD1; v_gene: TRBV6-1; j_gene: TRBJ2-7; CDR3aa: CASSEGQGFSYEQYF; CDR3nt: TGTGCCAGCAGTGAAGGACAGGGGTTCTCCTACGAGCAGTACTTC
abundance: many; d_gene: NA; v_gene: TRBV6-6; j_gene: TRBJ1-3; CDR3aa: CASSYSRQSSGNTIYF; CDR3nt: TGTGCCAGCAGTTACTCGCGCCAGTCCTCTGGAAACACCATATATTTT
abundance: few; d_gene: NA; v_gene: TRBV19; j_gene: TRBJ1-1; CDR3aa: CASSTTVNTEAFF; CDR3nt: TGTGCCAGTAGTACGACAGTTAACACTGAAGCTTTCTTT
abundance: NA; d_gene: NA; v_gene: TRBV9; j_gene: TRBJ1-4; CDR3aa: CASSANNEKLFF; CDR3nt: TGTGCCAGCAGCGCCAATAATGAAAAACTGTTTTTT
abundance: NA; d_gene: NA; v_gene: TRBV19; j_gene: TRBJ2-3; CDR3aa: CASGTLKTDTQYF; CDR3nt: TGTGCCAGTGGGACACTAAAAACAGATACGCAGTATTTT
abundance: NA; d_gene: TRBD1; v_gene: TRBV14; j_gene: TRBJ1-6; CDR3aa: CASSQGPGGNSPLHF; CDR3nt: TGTGCCAGCAGCCAAGGTCCAGGGGGTAATTCACCCCTCCACTTT
abundance: many; d_gene: TRBD2; v_gene: TRBV24-1; j_gene: TRBJ2-5; CDR3aa: CATSRTRTRETQYF; CDR3nt: TGTGCCACCAGCAGGACTAGGACGAGGGAGACCCAGTACTTC